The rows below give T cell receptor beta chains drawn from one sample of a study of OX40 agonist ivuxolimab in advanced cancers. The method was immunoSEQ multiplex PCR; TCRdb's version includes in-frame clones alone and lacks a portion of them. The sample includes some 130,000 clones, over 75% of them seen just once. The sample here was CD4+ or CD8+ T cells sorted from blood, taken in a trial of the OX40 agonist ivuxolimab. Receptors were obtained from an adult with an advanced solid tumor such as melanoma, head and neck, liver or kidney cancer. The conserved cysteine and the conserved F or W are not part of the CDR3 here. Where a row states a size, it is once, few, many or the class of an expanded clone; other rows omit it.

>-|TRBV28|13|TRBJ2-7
ASSPLTGAFYEQY
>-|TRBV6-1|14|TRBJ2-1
ASSALGQGAWNEQF
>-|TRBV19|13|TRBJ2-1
ASSIRTSDYNEQF
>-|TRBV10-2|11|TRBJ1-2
ASSGGGTHGYT
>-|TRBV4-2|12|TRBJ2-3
ASSPERLTDTQY
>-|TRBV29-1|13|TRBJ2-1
SVNQGAVSYNEQF
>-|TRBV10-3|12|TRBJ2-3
ACDSGRTTDTQY
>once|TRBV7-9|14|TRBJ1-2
ASSLRGADSNYGYT
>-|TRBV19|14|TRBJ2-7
ASSIGSGTNTYEQY
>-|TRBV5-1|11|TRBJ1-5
ASRAGDNQPQH
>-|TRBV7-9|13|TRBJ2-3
ASSLSRTSTDTQY
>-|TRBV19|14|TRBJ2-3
ASSIRRTSGTDTQY
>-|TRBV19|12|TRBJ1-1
ASSIAPSNTEAF
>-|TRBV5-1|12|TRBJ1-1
ASSAGPANTEAF
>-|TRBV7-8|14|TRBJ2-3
ASSGRTSERPDTQY
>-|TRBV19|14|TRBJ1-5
ASSISAWEGNQPQH
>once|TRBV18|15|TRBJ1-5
ASSPTGTGETYQPQH
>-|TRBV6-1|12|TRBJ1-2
ASSSPGIIYGYT
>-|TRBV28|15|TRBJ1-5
ASRPTRQVWGNQPQH
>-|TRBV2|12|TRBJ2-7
ASSRGTSVHEQY
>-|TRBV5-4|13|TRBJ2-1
ASSRGQGVANEQF
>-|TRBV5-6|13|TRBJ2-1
ASSFRGLAGNEQF
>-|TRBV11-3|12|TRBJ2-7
ASSFSGTRGEQY
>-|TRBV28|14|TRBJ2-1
ASSPRVVRTYNEQF
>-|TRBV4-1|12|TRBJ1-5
ASTQGRSTAPQH
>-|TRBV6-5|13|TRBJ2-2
ASSPGQGSAGELF
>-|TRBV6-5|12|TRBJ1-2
ASSYAGLGYGYT
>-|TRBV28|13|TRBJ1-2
ASREGGNANYGYT
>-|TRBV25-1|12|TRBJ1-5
ASSEPPSNQPQH
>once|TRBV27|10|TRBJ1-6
ASSRGNSPLH
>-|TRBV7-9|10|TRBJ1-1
ASSGGLTEAF
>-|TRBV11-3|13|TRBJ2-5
ASSEGLAPQETQY
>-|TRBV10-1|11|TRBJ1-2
ASSERTDYGYT
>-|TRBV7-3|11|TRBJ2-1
ASSFQGGNEQF
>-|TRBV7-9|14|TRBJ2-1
ASSFIRTRAYNEQF
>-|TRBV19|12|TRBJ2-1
ATQDRAFYNEQF
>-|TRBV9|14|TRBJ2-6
ASSLQGRPGANVLT
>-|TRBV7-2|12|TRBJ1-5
ASSLEGIGQPQH
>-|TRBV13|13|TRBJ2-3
ASSLRDFNTDTQY
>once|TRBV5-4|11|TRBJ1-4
ASSLTGNEKLF
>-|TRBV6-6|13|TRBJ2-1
ASSSTGSTGNEQF
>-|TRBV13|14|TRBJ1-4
ASSLWQTGRGEKLF
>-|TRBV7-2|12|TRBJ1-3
ASSTGGYGNTIY
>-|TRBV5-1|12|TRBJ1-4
ASSSSTGNEKLF
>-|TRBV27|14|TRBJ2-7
ASSSQGTSGSREQY
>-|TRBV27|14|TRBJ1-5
ASSPVTGGLWQPQH
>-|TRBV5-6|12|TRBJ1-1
ASSTLSGGTEAF
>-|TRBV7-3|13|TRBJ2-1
ASSLTREPYNEQF
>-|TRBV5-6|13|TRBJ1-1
ASSPRTRLGTEAF
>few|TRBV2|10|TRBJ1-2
ASSERGRGYT
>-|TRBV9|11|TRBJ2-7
ASSVEQDYEQY
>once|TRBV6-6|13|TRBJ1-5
ASSYTQGGNQPQH
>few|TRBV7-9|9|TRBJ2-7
ASSPRYEQY
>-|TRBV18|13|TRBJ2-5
ASSRAGARQETQY
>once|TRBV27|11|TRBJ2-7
ASSPRQGREQY
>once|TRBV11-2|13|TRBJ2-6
ASSLSGGGANVLT
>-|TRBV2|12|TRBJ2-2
ASIKGTNTGELF
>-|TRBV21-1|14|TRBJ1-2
ASSRSRARRNYGYT
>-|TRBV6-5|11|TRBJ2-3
ASSRAGTDTQY
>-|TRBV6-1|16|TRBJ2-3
ASSEGGLAGGGTDTQY